The rows below give T cell receptor beta chains drawn from one sample of a study of identical twins. Using its own MiXCR run on the 5' RACE reads, TCRdb lists one record per CDR3 protein. The data hold hundreds of thousands of distinct CDR3 sequences, with about 7.5% observed a single time. The data also belong to a second study, concerning yellow fever vaccine responses in identical twins.

The material sequenced was memory (CD45RO+) T cells sorted from blood. Source of these receptors: a woman aged 18-30 years in good health. CDR3s include the opening cysteine and the closing phenylalanine or tryptophan. A D gene is named only where the DNA matches it firmly. Expanded clones get a size class; other rows say once, few or many, or leave the size out.

D gene	J gene	V gene	clone size	CDR3 protein	CDR3 DNA
TRBD2	TRBJ2-1	TRBV19	.	CASSIGAAGVFSDDNEQFF	TGTGCCAGTAGTATAGGGGCAGCGGGAGTCTTCTCCGACGACAATGAGCAGTTCTTC
.	TRBJ2-2	TRBV2	.	CASSEAQGAELFF	TGTGCCAGCAGTGAAGCGCAGGGCGCGGAGCTGTTTTTT
.	TRBJ1-4	TRBV24-1	few	CATSYPGSEKLFF	TGTGCCACCAGTTACCCAGGGAGTGAAAAACTGTTTTTT
.	TRBJ1-2	TRBV7-2	few	CASSQGSNYGYTF	TGTGCCAGTTCACAGGGCTCTAACTATGGCTACACCTTC
TRBD1	TRBJ1-2	TRBV5-1	few	CASSFDRVYGYTF	TGCGCCAGCAGCTTCGACAGGGTCTATGGCTACACCTTC
.	TRBJ2-1	TRBV7-8	many	CASSLKVNEQFF	TGTGCCAGCAGCCTTAAGGTCAATGAGCAGTTCTTC
TRBD1	TRBJ2-5	TRBV29-1	many	CSVEKGTGGPETQYF	TGCAGCGTTGAAAAGGGGACAGGTGGGCCGGAGACCCAGTACTTC
.	TRBJ2-7	TRBV14	.	CASSRYPGRSNYEQYF	TGTGCCAGCAGCCGATATCCGGGACGGAGCAACTACGAGCAGTACTTC
.	TRBJ2-3	TRBV2	.	CASTILGGVDTQYF	TGTGCCAGCACCATACTAGGGGGTGTAGATACGCAGTATTTT
TRBD2	TRBJ2-1	TRBV12-3/TRBV12-4	.	CASRGLAASYNEQFF	TGTGCCAGCAGGGGACTAGCGGCTAGCTACAATGAGCAGTTCTTC
TRBD2	TRBJ2-5	TRBV5-1	.	CASSSTSSQETQYF	TGCGCCAGCAGCTCGACTAGCAGTCAAGAGACCCAGTACTTC
.	TRBJ2-7	TRBV19	few	CASSIEGYEQYF	TGTGCCAGTAGTATAGAAGGGTACGAGCAGTACTTC
.	TRBJ2-6	TRBV14	.	CASSPSTSVLTF	TGTGCCAGCAGCCCAAGCACTTCCGTCCTGACTTTC
.	TRBJ2-1	TRBV15	few	CATSRDTFQGSDEQFF	TGTGCCACCAGCAGAGATACGTTTCAGGGTAGCGATGAGCAGTTCTTC
.	TRBJ2-7	TRBV2	many	CASSVATRGTYEQYF	TGTGCCAGCAGTGTGGCGACGAGGGGGACCTACGAGCAGTACTTC
TRBD1	TRBJ1-1	TRBV20-1	.	CSAIRQGPRLGEAFF	TGCAGTGCTATCAGACAGGGGCCGCGTTTAGGAGAAGCTTTCTTT
.	TRBJ2-7	TRBV20-1	many	CSVVGSGGQPYEQYF	TGCAGTGTTGTAGGGAGTGGCGGGCAACCCTACGAGCAGTACTTC
TRBD2	TRBJ2-1	TRBV10-1	.	CASSEWGASGSSGEQFF	TGCGCCAGCAGTGAGTGGGGGGCTAGCGGGAGTTCGGGTGAGCAGTTCTTC
.	TRBJ2-1	TRBV20-1	.	CSAPGTSTYNEQFF	TGCAGTGCTCCCGGGACTTCCACCTACAATGAGCAGTTCTTC
.	TRBJ2-1	TRBV24-1	many	CATSDAAVSYNEQFF	TGTGCCACCAGTGATGCGGCAGTCTCCTACAATGAGCAGTTCTTC
.	TRBJ2-1	TRBV20-1	few	CSASGTHNEQFF	TGCAGTGCTAGTGGGACTCACAATGAGCAGTTCTTC
.	TRBJ1-1	TRBV20-1	few	CSAGPFTGSTTEAFF	TGCAGTGCTGGGCCCTTTACAGGGAGTACCACTGAAGCTTTCTTT
TRBD1	TRBJ2-5	TRBV4-1	many	CASSPAGTVPQETQYF	TGCGCCAGCAGCCCTGCCGGGACAGTTCCTCAAGAGACCCAGTACTTC
TRBD2	TRBJ2-1	TRBV5-7	medium-sized	CASSFGLAGAGGDNEQFF	TGTGCCAGCAGCTTTGGACTAGCGGGAGCAGGAGGGGACAATGAGCAGTTCTTC
.	TRBJ2-3	TRBV11-2	.	CASSRKGIQGSITDTQYF	TGTGCCAGCAGCCGAAAAGGTATTCAGGGAAGTATCACAGATACGCAGTATTTT
.	TRBJ2-1	TRBV10-3	many	CAISERNNEQFF	TGTGCCATCAGTGAGAGGAACAATGAGCAGTTCTTC